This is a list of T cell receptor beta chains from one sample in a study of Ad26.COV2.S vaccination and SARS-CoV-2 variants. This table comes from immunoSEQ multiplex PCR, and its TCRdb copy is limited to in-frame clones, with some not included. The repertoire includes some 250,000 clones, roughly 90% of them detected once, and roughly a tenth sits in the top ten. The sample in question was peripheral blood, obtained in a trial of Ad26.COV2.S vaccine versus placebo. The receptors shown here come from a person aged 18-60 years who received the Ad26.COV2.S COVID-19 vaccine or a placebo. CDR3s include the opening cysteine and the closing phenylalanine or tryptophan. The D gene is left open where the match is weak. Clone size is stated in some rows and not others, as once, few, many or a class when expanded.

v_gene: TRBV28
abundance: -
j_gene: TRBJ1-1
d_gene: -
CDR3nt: TGTGCCAGCAGTCCCTTATCCGGGGGGCGGGGGAACACTGAAGCTTTCTTT
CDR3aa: CASSPLSGGRGNTEAFF

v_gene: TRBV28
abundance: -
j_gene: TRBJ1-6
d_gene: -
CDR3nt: TGTGCCAGCAGTTTGGCCCGGAATAATTCACCCCTCCACTTT
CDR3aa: CASSLARNNSPLHF

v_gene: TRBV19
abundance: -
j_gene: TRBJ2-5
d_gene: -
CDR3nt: TGTGCCAGTAGCCCGACTAGTGGGAGGACCCAGTACTTC
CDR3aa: CASSPTSGRTQYF

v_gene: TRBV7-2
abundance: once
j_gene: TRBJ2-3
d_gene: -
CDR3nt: TGTGCCAGCGCCTTGTTGGGGGATACGCAGTATTTT
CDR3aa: CASALLGDTQYF

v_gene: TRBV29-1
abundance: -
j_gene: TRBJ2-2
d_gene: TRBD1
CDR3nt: TGCAGCGCTGGGACAGGGGGCACCGGGGAGCTGTTTTTT
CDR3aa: CSAGTGGTGELFF

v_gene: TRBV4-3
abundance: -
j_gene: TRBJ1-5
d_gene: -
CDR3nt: TGCGCCAGCAGCCAAGAAGACGGGCAGCCCCAGCATTTT
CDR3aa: CASSQEDGQPQHF

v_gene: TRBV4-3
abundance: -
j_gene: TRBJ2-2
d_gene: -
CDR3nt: TGCGCCAGCAGCCAGGCGGGTGGCGGGGAGCTGTTTTTT
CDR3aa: CASSQAGGGELFF

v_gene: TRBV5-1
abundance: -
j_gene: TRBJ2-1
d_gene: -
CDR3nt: TGCGCCAGCAGCCAGACCAACAATGAGCAGTTCTTC
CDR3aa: CASSQTNNEQFF

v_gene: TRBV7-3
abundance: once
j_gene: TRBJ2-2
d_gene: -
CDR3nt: TGTGCCAGCAGCTTCCCCGACACCGGGGAGCTGTTTTTT
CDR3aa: CASSFPDTGELFF

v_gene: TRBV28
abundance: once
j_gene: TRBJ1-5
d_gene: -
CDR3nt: TGTGCCAGCAGGTCAGGTGGGTACAATCAGCCCCAGCATTTT
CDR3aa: CASRSGGYNQPQHF

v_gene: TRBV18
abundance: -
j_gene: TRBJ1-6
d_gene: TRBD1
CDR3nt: TGTGCCAGCCCCTATCGGGACAGGGTAAGTAATTCACCCCTCCACTTT
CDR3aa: CASPYRDRVSNSPLHF

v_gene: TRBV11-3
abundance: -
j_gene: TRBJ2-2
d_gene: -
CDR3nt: TGTGCCAGCAGCGCTAATCGTCAGGGGACGAACACCGGGGAGCTGTTTTTT
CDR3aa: CASSANRQGTNTGELFF

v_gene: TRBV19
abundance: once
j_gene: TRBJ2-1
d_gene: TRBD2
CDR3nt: TGTGCCAGTAGTGGAGGACTAGCGGGAGTAATTCGTGAGCAGTTCTTC
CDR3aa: CASSGGLAGVIREQFF

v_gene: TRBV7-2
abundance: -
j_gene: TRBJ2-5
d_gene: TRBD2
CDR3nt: TGTGCCAGCAGCGAATCACTAGCGGGAGGGTCAACCCAGTACTTC
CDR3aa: CASSESLAGGSTQYF

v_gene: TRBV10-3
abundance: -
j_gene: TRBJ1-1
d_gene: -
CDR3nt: TGTGCCATCAGGGAACGGTATAGGGATTTAAACACTGAAGCTTTCTTT
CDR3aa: CAIRERYRDLNTEAFF

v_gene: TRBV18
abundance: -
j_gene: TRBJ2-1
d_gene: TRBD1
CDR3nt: TGTGCCAGCTCACCCGGGACAGGGTTGGACCATGAGCAGTTCTTC
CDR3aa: CASSPGTGLDHEQFF

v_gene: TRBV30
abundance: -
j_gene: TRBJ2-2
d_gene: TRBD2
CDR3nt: TGTGCCTGGACCGGACTAGCGGCCACCGGGGAGCTGTTTTTT
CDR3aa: CAWTGLAATGELFF

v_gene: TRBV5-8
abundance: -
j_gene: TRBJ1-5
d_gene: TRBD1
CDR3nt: TGTGCCAGCAGCTTGGAGGCAGGGGGGGTTCAGCCCCAGCATTTT
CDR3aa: CASSLEAGGVQPQHF

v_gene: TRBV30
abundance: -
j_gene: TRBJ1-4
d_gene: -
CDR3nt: TGTGCCTGGAGTCCTGGGGTAGGGGTTGGCCATGAAAAACTGTTTTTT
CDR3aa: CAWSPGVGVGHEKLFF

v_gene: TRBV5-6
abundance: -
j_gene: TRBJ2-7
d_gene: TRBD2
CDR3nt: TGTGCCAGCAGCTATAGCGGGAGGGCCCTCCTCGCCTGGGAGCAGTACTTC
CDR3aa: CASSYSGRALLAWEQYF

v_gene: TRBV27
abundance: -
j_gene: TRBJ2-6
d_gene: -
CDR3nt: TGTGCCAGCAGTTCAAGACTGACCTCTGGGGCCAACGTCCTGACTTTC
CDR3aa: CASSSRLTSGANVLTF

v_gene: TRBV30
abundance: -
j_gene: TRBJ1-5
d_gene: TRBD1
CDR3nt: TGTGCCTGGAGTACCCCTCCGGGACAGATTAATCAGCCCCAGCATTTT
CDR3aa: CAWSTPPGQINQPQHF

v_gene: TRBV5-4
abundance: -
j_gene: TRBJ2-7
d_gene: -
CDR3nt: TGTGCCAGCAGCGCGACAGGGAGGGGGGCCTACGAGCAGTACTTC
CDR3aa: CASSATGRGAYEQYF

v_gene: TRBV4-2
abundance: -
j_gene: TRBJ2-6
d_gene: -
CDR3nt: TGTGCCAGCAGCCAAGAGGGGGTTCTCTCCTCTGGGGCCAACGTCCTGACTTTC
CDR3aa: CASSQEGVLSSGANVLTF

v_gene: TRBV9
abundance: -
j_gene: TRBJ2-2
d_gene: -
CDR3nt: TGTGCCAGCAGCGTAGCGTCAGGGGCCGGGGAGCTGTTTTTT
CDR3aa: CASSVASGAGELFF

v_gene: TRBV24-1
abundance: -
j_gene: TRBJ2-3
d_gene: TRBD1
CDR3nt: TGTGCCACCAGTGATCCAACGACAGGGGGCGGGGGAGATACGCAGTATTTT
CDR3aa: CATSDPTTGGGGDTQYF

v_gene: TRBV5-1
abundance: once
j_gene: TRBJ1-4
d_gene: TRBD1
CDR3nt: TGCGCCAGCAGCTTGGCAGGGACAGAAAATGAAAAACTGTTTTTT
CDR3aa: CASSLAGTENEKLFF

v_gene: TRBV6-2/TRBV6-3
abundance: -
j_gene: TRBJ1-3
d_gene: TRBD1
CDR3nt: TGTGCCAGCAGCAAGACAGGGAGCTCTGGAAACACCATATATTTT
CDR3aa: CASSKTGSSGNTIYF

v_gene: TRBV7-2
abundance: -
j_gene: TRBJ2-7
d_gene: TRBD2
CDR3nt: TGTGCCAGCAGCTCGGGACTAGCGGGAGAGGGGGAGCAGTACTTC
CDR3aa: CASSSGLAGEGEQYF

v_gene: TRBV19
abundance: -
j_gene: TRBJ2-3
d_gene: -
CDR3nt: TGTGCCAGCCAAGAGACCGGGGGGCGTCCATATACGCAGTATTTT
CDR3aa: CASQETGGRPYTQYF

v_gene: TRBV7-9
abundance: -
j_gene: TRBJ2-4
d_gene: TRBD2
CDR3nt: TGTGCCAGCAGCTACTTAGCGGGGACAGCCAAAAACATTCAGTACTTC
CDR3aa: CASSYLAGTAKNIQYF

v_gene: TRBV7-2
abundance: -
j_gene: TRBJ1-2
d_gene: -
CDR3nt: TGTGCCAGCAGCTTTACACCGGGGGTGGGTCTTGGCTACACCTTC
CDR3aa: CASSFTPGVGLGYTF

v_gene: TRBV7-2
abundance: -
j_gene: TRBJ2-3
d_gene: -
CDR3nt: TGTGCCAGCAGCTTAGCGAATCTCAACACAGATACGCAGTATTTT
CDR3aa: CASSLANLNTDTQYF

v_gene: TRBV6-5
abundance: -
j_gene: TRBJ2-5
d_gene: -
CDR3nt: TGTGCCAGCAGTTATGAGGGACAACGAGAGACCCAGTACTTC
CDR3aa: CASSYEGQRETQYF

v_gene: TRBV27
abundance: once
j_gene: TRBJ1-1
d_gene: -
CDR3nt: TGTGCCAGCAGTTTAGCTGGGGTGAACACTGAAGCTTTCTTT
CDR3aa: CASSLAGVNTEAFF

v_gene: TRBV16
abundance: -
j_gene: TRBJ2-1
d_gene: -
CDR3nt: TGTGCCAGCAGCCAAGGCCGCAACAATGAGCAGTTCTTC
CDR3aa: CASSQGRNNEQFF

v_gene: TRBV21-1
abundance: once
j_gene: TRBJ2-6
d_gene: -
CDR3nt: TGTGCCAGCAGCACCAGAAAGACCAACGTCCTGACTTTC
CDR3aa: CASSTRKTNVLTF

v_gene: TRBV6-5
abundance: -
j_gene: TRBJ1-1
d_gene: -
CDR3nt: TGTGCCAGCAGTTACTTCCGGCCCGGGCACACTGAAGCTTTCTTT
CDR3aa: CASSYFRPGHTEAFF

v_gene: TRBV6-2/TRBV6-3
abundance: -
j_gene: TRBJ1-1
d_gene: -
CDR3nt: TGTGCCAGCAGTTACTCAGGGTTTAGGGGCACTGAAGCTTTCTTT
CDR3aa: CASSYSGFRGTEAFF

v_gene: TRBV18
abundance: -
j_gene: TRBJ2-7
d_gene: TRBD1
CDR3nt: TGTGCCAGCCGTGACAGGGATATCTACGAGCAGTACTTC
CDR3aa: CASRDRDIYEQYF

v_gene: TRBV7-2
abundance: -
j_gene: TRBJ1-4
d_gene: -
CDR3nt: TGTGCCAGCAGCTACCCTCAGGGAAGATCCGAAAAACTGTTTTTT
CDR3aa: CASSYPQGRSEKLFF

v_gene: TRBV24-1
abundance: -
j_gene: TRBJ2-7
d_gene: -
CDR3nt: TGTGCCACCAGTGATCCACTAGCCCCGGAGCAGTACTTC
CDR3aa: CATSDPLAPEQYF

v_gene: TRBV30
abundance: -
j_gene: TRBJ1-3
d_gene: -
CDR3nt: TGTGCCTGGAGTGAGATGTCCTCTGGAAACACCATATATTTT
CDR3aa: CAWSEMSSGNTIYF

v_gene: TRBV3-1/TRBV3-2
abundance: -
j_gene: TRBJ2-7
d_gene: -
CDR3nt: TGTGCCAGCAGCCAAGGCAGAGGACGGGTCGAGCAGTACTTC
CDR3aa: CASSQGRGRVEQYF

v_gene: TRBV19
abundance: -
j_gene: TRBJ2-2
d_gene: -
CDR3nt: TGTGCCAGTAGCCCTACAGGGGGGGTTGCAGGGGAGCTGTTTTTT
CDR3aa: CASSPTGGVAGELFF

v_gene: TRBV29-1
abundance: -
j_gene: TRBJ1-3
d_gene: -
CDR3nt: TGCAGCGTTGAGGGGAGCTCTGGAAACACCATATATTTT
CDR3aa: CSVEGSSGNTIYF